The 22 T cell receptor beta chains given below trace back to one sample, sequenced in a study of shared clonotypes between healthy human individuals. Clones were sequenced by immunoSEQ multiplex PCR, and TCRdb holds only the in-frame ones, with some missing. The sample includes roughly 2.2 million clones, 80% to 95% of them seen just once. Sequencing was done on a sample of naive CD4+ T cells from PBMCs. Subset here: CD45RA+ positively selected. The receptor source for this set is a man aged 18 to 29 in good health. Some clones in this sample may be carry-over from other donors' samples.

The chain carries TRBV13 and TRBJ2-7; TRBD1 matches at 7 bases. The junction had 7 bases not matched to a gene; V was cut back by 5 bases and J by 3 bases. Germline V CDR1 and CDR2: PRHDT, FYEKMQ (reference sequence). CDR3 length: 14 residues. Here the CDR3 DNA reads TGTGCCAGCAGCCCTGACAGGGTAAACTACGAGCAGTACTTC. Its translation: CASSPDRVNYEQYF.

The chain couples TRBV27 to TRBJ2-6; the D is unclear. The CDR3 runs 13 residues. The V end was cut by 6 bases, the J end by 4 bases, with 7 bases between. Germline V gene lookup returns CDR1 MNHEY and CDR2 SMNVEV (reference sequence). The CDR3 loop is CASRRRGANVLTF. Here the CDR3 DNA reads TGTGCCAGCAGGCGCCGGGGGGCCAACGTCCTGACTTTC.

The genes are TRBV7-7 and TRBJ2-5, with TRBD1 matching over 8 bases. CDR1 SSHAT and CDR2 FNYEAQ come from the germline V gene (reference sequence). The CDR3 extends over 12 amino acids. Trimming at V came to 5 bases and at J to 4 bases, leaving 0 bases not matched to a gene. The CDR3 region is CASSDRGETQYF. In DNA, the CDR3 is TGTGCCAGCAGCGACAGGGGAGAGACCCAGTACTTC. The full variable domain, completed using reference TRBV7-7 and TRBJ2-5, is GAGVSQSPRYKVTKRGQDVTLRCDPISSHATLYWYQQALGQGPEFLTYFNYEAQPDKSGLPSDRFSAERPEGSISTLTIQRTEQRDSAMYRCASSDRGETQYFGPGTRLLVL.

The chain combines TRBV6-5 with TRBJ2-1; TRBD2 matches 8 bases. The V segment lost 5 bases and the J segment 2 bases; nucleotides outside the gene matches: 2. This CDR3 contains 14 residues. Germline CDR1 and CDR2: MNHEY and SVGAGI. The CDR3 reads CASSTSGAYNEQFF. CDR3 coding DNA: TGTGCCAGCAGTACTAGCGGTGCCTACAATGAGCAGTTCTTC.

The chain links TRBV7-2 to TRBJ2-7, with 9 bases lining up with TRBD1. The CDR3 length is 15 residues. Germline V gives CDR1 SGHTA, CDR2 FQGNSA. Unmatched junction bases numbered 8, after V lost 4 bases and J lost 4 bases. For the CDR3, the DNA is TGTGCCAGCAGCTCCCCGGACAGGGGCCCTTACGAGCAGTACTTC. Translated, it gives CASSSPDRGPYEQYF.

J is TRBJ1-2 and V is TRBV15; TRBD1 is a possible D gene (5 bases). V lost 4 bases and J 4 bases, leaving 16 bases between the germline ends. CDR3 length equals 15 residues. Germline V gene sequence: CDR1 LNHNV, CDR2 YYDKDF (reference sequence). Here the CDR3 DNA reads TGTGCCACCAGCACCTCAATGGACATTCTCTATGGCTACACCTTC. This translates into CATSTSMDILYGYTF.

The rearrangement uses TRBV2 and TRBJ2-5, with 10 bases lining up with TRBD2. The germline CDR1 and CDR2 sequences are SNHLY and FYNNEI. This CDR3 comprises 18 residues. J lost 1 base, V lost 1 base, and 9 bases had no gene match. The CDR3 DNA is TGTGCCAGCAGTGAAGGGGCTAGCGGGAGATTGGGCCAAGAGACCCAGTACTTC. It codes for CASSEGASGRLGQETQYF.

This sequence joins TRBV5-1 and TRBJ1-1, with D perhaps matching TRBD1 (6 bases). The CDR3 extends over 14 amino acids. Germline CDR1 is SGHRS and CDR2 is YFSETQ. V was pared by 3 bases and J by 0 bases, with 9 bases between. CDR3 bases: TGCGCCAGCAGCTCGAGACAGGTGAACACTGAAGCTTTCTTT. Translated, it gives CASSSRQVNTEAFF.

The genes are TRBV5-1 and TRBJ1-1; D remains ambiguous. CDR3 length: 16 residues. V lost 5 bases, J lost 0 bases, and 17 bases lay in between. Germline CDR1 reads SGHRS; CDR2 reads YFSETQ. The CDR3 nucleotides read TGCGCCAGCAGTGCGGGAAGCTACTTGATGAACACTGAAGCTTTCTTT. It specifies CASSAGSYLMNTEAFF.

CDR3 in DNA: TGTGCCAGTAGTCCCCAAGACTCAGGGGCTCGGGGCTACACCTTC. Translated: CASSPQDSGARGYTF. The chain joins TRBV19 to TRBJ1-2; the D gene is possibly TRBD1 (6 bases). The germline CDR1 and CDR2 sequences are LNHDA and SQIVND (reference sequence). The CDR3 has 15 residues. Trimming took 5 bases from V and 8 from J, leaving 21 bases between them.

The chain is built from TRBV29-1 and TRBJ2-5; the D gene could be TRBD1 or TRBD2 (5 bases each). CDR1 is SQVTM and CDR2 is ANQGSEA in the germline V gene. The CDR3 has 15 amino acids. Trimming removed 6 bases from V and 2 bases from J, with 19 bases in between. CDR3 sequence reads: CSVTNRGSGQETQYF. The CDR3 nucleotides are TGCAGCGTCACGAACCGGGGCTCCGGGCAAGAGACCCAGTACTTC.

This clone was seen just once. J is TRBJ2-1 and V is TRBV21-1; the D call TRBD2 from the table was never checked on the DNA. TRBV21-1 constitutes a pseudogene. CDR3 length equals 17 residues. CDR3 bases: TGTGCCAGCAGCAAAGTATTGGCTAGCGGGGGTAACAATGAGCAGTTCTTC. Translated: CASSKVLASGGNNEQFF.

For the CDR3, the DNA is TGCGCCAGCAGCCAGCTGACAGGGTTGGAGCTGTTTTTT. This gives the protein CASSQLTGLELFF. The V gene is TRBV4-3, the J gene TRBJ2-2; 7 positions agree with TRBD1. CDR1 is LGHNA, CDR2 YSLEER, per germline. The V and J ends lost 3 bases and 10 bases, in that order; junction bases with no gene match: 5. This CDR3 spans 13 amino acids.

The table lists this clone with a count of one. This chain uses TRBV28 with TRBJ1-5; D may be TRBD1 (6 bases). V shed 6 bases and J shed 4 bases, with 19 bases lying between them. The germline gives CDR1 MDHEN, CDR2 SYDVKM. The CDR3 loop spans 16 amino acids. CDR3 nucleotides: TGTGCCAGCAGCTCGGACAGCCTAAAGGTGAATCAGCCCCAGCATTTT. Residues: CASSSDSLKVNQPQHF.

This clone was observed a handful of times. Other DNA sequences of this sample code for an identical CDR3. The chain recombines TRBV2 with TRBJ1-2; 8 nucleotides align to TRBD1. V lost 2 bases and J lost 4; bases outside the gene matches: 3. The germline V gene encodes CDR1 SNHLY and CDR2 FYNNEI. The CDR3 loop spans 14 amino acids. CDR3 in amino acids: CASSEQGAGYGYTF. The CDR3 DNA sequence: TGTGCCAGCAGTGAACAGGGGGCGGGCTATGGCTACACCTTC.

This clone was counted a few times. This rearrangement joins TRBV14 to TRBJ1-1; tentatively, D is TRBD1 (6 bases). With 2 bases removed from V and 3 bases from J, the gap between germline ends came to 10 bases. CDR1 and CDR2 from the germline V gene are SGHDN and FVKESK. CDR3 length: 14 amino acids. CDR3 DNA sequence: TGTGCCAGCAGCCAATCGCAGGGGTACACTGAAGCTTTCTTT. This gives the protein CASSQSQGYTEAFF.

The chain employs TRBV19 and TRBJ1-4, with D perhaps TRBD1 (5 bases). Trimming left V 7 bases short and J 8 bases short, with 23 bases between. Germline loops: CDR1 LNHDA, CDR2 SQIVND (reference sequence). This CDR3 has 16 residues. CDR3 bases: TGTGCCAGTACCCTAGGTTTCGGACAACTAGGCGAAAAACTGTTTTTT. Its protein is CASTLGFGQLGEKLFF.

Only one count was recorded for this clone. The chain uses TRBV4-2 and TRBJ2-7; the match to TRBD2 covers 12 bases. Germline CDR1 is LGHNA and CDR2 is YNFKEQ. The V segment lost 0 bases and the J segment 5 bases; nucleotides outside the gene matches: 5. This CDR3 spans 16 amino acids. Here the CDR3 DNA reads TGTGCCAGCAGCCAAGATGGGCTAGCGGGGGGGGACGAGCAGTACTTC. Its protein is CASSQDGLAGGDEQYF.

The chain recombines TRBV27 with TRBJ2-1; maybe TRBD2 (6 bases). This CDR3 region has 15 residues. Between the trimmed V and J ends, which lost 4 bases and 3 bases, there was a span of 13 bases. Looked up from germline, CDR1 is MNHEY and CDR2 is SMNVEV (reference sequence). The CDR3 loop reads CASSSLALGYNEQFF. In DNA, the CDR3 is TGTGCCAGCAGTTCTCTAGCGCTAGGCTACAATGAGCAGTTCTTC.

V gene TRBV27 combines with J gene TRBJ1-2, with a possible D match to TRBD1 (5 bases). The V gene's germline CDR1 is MNHEY and CDR2 SMNVEV (reference sequence). V lost 3 bases, J lost 0 bases, and 8 bases lay in between. The CDR3 is 14 amino acids. The DNA of the CDR3 is TGTGCCAGCAGTTTTGGGGGATCTAACTATGGCTACACCTTC. Translation: CASSFGGSNYGYTF.

The V call is TRBV7-3, the J call TRBJ2-1; unclear D gene. The CDR3 contains 15 residues. Trimming took off 1 base at V and 8 bases at J, with 15 bases between the two ends. Germline V gene lookup returns CDR1 SGHTA and CDR2 FQGTGA. CDR3 DNA: TGTGCCAGCAGCTTAATGGTCGCTGGGATTCATGAGCAGTTCTTC. Translation gives CASSLMVAGIHEQFF.

This sequence joins TRBV30 and TRBJ1-5; 8 bases agree with TRBD1. Germline V gene sequence: CDR1 GTSNPN, CDR2 SVGIG (reference sequence). The CDR3 is made up of 15 amino acids. The V segment lost 3 bases and the J segment 5 bases; nucleotides outside the gene matches: 9. Here the CDR3 reads CAWRRDRLRHQPQHF. The CDR3 bases are TGTGCCTGGAGAAGGGACAGGCTGCGGCATCAGCCCCAGCATTTT.